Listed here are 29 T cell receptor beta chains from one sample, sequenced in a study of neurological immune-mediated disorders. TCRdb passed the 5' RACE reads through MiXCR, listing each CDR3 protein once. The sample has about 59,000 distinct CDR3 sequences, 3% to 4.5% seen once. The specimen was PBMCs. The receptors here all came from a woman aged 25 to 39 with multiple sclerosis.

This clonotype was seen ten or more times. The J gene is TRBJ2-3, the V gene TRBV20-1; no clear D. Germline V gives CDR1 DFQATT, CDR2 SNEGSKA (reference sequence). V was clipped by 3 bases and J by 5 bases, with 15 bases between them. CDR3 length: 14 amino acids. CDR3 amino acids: CSARPTSGIDTQYF. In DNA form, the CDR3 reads TGCAGTGCTAGGCCCACATCGGGCATAGATACGCAGTATTTT.

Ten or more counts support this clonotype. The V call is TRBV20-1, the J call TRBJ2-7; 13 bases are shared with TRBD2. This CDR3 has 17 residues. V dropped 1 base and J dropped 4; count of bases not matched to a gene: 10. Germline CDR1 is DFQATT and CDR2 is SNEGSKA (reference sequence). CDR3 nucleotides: TGCAGTGCTAGAGCTCCGGGACTAGCGGGGCCGGGGTACGAGCAGTACTTC. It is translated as CSARAPGLAGPGYEQYF.

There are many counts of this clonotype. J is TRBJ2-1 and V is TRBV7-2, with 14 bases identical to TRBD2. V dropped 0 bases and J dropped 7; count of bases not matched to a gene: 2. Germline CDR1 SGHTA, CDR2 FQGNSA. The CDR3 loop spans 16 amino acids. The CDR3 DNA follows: TGTGCCAGCAGCTTAGCCGGGACTAGCGGGAGTAATGAGCAGTTCTTC. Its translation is CASSLAGTSGSNEQFF. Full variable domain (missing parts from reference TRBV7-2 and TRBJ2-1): GAGVSQSPSNKVTEKGKDVELRCDPISGHTALYWYRQSLGQGLEFLIYFQGNSAPDKSGLPSDRFSAERTGGSVSTLTIQRTQQEDSAVYLCASSLAGTSGSNEQFFGPGTRLTVL.

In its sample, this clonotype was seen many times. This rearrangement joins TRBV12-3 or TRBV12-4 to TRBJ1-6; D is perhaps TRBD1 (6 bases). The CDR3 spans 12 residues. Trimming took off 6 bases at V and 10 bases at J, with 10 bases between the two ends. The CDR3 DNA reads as TGTGCCAGCAGAGGGGGGGGATCACCCCTCCACTTT. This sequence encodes CASRGGGSPLHF.

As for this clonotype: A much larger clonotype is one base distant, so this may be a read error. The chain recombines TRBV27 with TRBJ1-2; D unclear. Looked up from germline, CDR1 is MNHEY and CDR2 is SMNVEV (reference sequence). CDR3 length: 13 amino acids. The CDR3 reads CVSWAAADYGYTF. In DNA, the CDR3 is TGTGTCAGCTGGGCTGCTGCGGACTATGGCTACACCTTC.

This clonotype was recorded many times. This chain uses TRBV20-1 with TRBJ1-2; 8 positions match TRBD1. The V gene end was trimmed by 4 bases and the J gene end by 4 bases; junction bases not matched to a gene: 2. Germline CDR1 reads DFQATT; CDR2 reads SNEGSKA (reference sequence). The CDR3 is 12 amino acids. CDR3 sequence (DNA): TGCAGTGCTACAGGGGGCAGCTATGGCTACACCTTC. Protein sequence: CSATGGSYGYTF.

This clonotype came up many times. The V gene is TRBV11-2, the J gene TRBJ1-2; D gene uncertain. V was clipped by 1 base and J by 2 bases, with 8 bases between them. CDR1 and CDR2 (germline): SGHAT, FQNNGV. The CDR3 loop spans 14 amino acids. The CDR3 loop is CASSLVGRNYGYTF. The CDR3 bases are TGTGCCAGCAGCTTAGTTGGCAGAAACTATGGCTACACCTTC.

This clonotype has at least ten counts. The CDR3 coding sequence is TGTGCCAGCAGAACCCGATACCCTAACTATGGCTACACCTTC. Translated, it gives CASRTRYPNYGYTF. The chain is built from TRBV6-5 and TRBJ1-2; D ambiguous. V shed 6 bases and J shed 0 bases, with 11 bases lying between them. This CDR3 has 14 residues. Germline values: CDR1 MNHEY, CDR2 SVGAGI.

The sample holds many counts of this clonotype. The CDR3 is CASSLGTGKETQYF. CDR3 DNA sequence: TGTGCCAGCAGCCTTGGGACAGGGAAGGAGACCCAGTACTTC. This chain uses TRBV7-6 with TRBJ2-5, with TRBD1 identical over 9 bases. The V gene end was trimmed by 5 bases and the J gene end by 5 bases; junction bases not matched to a gene: 6. CDR3 size: 14 residues. CDR1 is SGHVS and CDR2 is FNYEAQ in the germline V gene.

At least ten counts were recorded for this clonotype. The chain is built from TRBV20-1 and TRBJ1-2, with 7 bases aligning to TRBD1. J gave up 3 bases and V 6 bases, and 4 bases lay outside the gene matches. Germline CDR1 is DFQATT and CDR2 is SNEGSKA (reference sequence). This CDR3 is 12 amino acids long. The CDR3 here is CSALTGYYGYTF. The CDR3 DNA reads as TGCAGTGCCTTGACAGGGTACTATGGCTACACCTTC.

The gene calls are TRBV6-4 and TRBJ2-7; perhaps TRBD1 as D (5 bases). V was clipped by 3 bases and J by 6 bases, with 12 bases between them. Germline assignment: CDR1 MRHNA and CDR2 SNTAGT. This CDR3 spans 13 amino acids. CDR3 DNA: TGTGCCAGCAGTGAAGCAAGGGGATCCGAGCAGTACTTC. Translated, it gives CASSEARGSEQYF.

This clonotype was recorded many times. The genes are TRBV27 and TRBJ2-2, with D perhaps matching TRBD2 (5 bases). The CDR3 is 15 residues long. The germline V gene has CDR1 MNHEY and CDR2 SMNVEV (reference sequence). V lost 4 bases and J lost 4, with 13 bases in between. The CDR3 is CASSSNRRVTGELFF. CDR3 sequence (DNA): TGTGCCAGCAGTTCCAACCGGCGGGTCACCGGGGAGCTGTTTTTT.

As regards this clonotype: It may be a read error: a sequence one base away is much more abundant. CDR3 in amino acids: CDRDRDNYGYTF. The CDR3 DNA is TGCGACAGGGACCGAGATAACTATGGCTACACCTTC. The chain employs TRBV4-1 and TRBJ1-2; TRBD1 might be the D (6 bases). The germline CDR1 and CDR2 sequences are MGHRA and YSYEKL. The CDR3 contains 12 residues.

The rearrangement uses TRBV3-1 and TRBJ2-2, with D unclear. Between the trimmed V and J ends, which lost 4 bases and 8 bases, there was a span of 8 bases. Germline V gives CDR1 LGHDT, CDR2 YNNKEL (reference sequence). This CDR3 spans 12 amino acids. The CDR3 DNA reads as TGTGCCAGCAGCCCAACCCAGGGGGAGCTGTTTTTT. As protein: CASSPTQGELFF.

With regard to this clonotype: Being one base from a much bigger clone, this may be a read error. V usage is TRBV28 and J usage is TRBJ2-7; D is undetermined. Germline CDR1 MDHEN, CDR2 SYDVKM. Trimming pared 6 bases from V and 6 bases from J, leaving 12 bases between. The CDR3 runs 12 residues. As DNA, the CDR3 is TGTGCCAGCAGGGGAAAGGCGCCCGAGCAGTACTTC. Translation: CASRGKAPEQYF.

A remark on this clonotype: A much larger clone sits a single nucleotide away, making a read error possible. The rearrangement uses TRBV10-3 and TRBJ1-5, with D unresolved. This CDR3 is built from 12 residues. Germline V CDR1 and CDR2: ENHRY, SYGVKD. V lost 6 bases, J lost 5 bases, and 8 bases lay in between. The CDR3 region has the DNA TGTGCCATCAGCACTGACGATCAGCCCCAGCATTTT. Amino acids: CAISTDDQPQHF.

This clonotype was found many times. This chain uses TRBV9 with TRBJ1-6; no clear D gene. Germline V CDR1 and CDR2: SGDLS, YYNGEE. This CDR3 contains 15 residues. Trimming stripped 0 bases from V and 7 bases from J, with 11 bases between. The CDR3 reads CASSVGGSGNSPLHF. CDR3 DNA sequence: TGTGCCAGCAGCGTAGGAGGTTCGGGGAATTCACCCCTCCACTTT.

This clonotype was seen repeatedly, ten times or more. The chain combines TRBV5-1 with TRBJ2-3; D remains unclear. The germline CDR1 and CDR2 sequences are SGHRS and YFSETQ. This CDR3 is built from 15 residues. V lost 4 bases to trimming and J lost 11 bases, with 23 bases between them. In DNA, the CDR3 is TGCGCCAGCAGCCCCATTGTTTCGTCCTCGAAGGAGCAGTATTTT. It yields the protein CASSPIVSSSKEQYF.

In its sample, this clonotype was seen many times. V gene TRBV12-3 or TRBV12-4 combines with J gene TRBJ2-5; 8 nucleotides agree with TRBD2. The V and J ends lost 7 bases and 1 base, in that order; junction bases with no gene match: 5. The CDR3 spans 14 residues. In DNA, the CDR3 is TGTGCCAGCACCTTAGCGGGACTCCAAGAGACCCAGTACTTC. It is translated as CASTLAGLQETQYF.

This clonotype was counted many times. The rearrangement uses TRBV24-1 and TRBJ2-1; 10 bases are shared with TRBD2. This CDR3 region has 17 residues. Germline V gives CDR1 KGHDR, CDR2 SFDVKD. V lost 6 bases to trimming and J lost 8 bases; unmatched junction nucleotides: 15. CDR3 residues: CATSQRGSGRAFHEQFF. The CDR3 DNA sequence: TGTGCCACCAGTCAGAGAGGAAGCGGGAGGGCCTTCCATGAGCAGTTCTTC.

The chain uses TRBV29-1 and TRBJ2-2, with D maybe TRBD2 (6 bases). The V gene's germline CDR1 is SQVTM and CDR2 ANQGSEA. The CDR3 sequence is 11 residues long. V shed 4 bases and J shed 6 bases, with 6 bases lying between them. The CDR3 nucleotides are TGCAGCGTTGCGGGGGCCGGGGAGCTGTTTTTT. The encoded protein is CSVAGAGELFF.

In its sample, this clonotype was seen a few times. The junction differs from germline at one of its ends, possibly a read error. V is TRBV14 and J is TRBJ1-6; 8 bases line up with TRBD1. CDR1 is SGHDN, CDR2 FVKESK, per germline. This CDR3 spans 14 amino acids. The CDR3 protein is CASSHRGPNSPLNF. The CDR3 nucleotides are TGTGCCAGCAGCCACAGGGGGCCCAATTCACCCCTCAACTTT.

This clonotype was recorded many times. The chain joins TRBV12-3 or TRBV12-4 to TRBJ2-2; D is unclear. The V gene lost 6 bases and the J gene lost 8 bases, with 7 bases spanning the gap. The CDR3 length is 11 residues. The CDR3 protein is CASSPKGELFF. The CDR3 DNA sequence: TGTGCCAGCAGCCCGAAGGGGGAGCTGTTTTTT.

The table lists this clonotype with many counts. CDR3 loop: CASLEGGYNEQFF. The CDR3 region has the DNA TGCGCCAGTCTGGAAGGGGGATACAATGAGCAGTTCTTC. V gene TRBV5-1 combines with J gene TRBJ2-1, with D possibly matching TRBD1 (6 bases). Trimming removed 8 bases at V and 4 bases at J, with 13 bases between. CDR1 is SGHRS and CDR2 is YFSETQ in the germline V gene. CDR3 length: 13 residues. The variable domain in full, completed from reference TRBV5-1 and TRBJ2-1, reads KAGVTQTPRYLIKTRGQQVTLSCSPISGHRSVSWYQQTPGQGLQFLFEYFSETQRNKGNFPGRFSGRQFSNSRSEMNVSTLELGDSALYLCASLEGGYNEQFFGPGTRLTVL.

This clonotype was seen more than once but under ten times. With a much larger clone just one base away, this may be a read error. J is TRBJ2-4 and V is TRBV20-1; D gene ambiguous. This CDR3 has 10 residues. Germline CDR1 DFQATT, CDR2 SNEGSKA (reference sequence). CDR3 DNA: TGCAGTGCTGTACAAAAAATTCAGTACTTC. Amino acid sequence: CSAVQKIQYF.

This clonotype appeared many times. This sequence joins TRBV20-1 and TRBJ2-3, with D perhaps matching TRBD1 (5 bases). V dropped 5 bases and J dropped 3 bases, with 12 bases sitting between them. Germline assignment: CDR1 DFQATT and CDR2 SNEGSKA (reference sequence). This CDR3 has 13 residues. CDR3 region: CSAEKSGTDTQYF. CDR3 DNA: TGCAGTGCTGAGAAGTCAGGGACAGATACGCAGTATTTT.

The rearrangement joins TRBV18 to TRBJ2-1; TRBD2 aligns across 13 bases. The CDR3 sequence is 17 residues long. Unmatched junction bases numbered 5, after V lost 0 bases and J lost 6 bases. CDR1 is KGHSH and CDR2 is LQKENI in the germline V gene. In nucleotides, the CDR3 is TGTGCCAGCTCACCACCGGGGACTAGCGGGACCACCAATGAGCAGTTCTTC. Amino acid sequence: CASSPPGTSGTTNEQFF.

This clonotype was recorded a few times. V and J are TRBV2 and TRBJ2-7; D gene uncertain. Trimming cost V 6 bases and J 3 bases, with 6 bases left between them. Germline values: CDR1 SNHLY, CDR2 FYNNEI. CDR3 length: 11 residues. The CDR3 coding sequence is TGTGCCAGCAGGAACGACTACGAGCAGTACTTC. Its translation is CASRNDYEQYF.

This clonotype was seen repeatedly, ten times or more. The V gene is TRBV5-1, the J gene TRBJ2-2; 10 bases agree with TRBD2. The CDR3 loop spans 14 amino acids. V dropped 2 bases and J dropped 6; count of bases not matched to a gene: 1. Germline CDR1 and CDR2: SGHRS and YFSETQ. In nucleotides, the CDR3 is TGCGCCAGCAGCTTCGGACTAGCGGCCGGGGAGCTGTTTTTT. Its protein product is CASSFGLAAGELFF. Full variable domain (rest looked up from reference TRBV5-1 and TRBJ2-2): KAGVTQTPRYLIKTRGQQVTLSCSPISGHRSVSWYQQTPGQGLQFLFEYFSETQRNKGNFPGRFSGRQFSNSRSEMNVSTLELGDSALYLCASSFGLAAGELFFGEGSRLTVL.